This passage covers 21 T cell receptor beta chains from one sample sequenced in a study of breast tumors, draining lymph nodes, adjacent tissues. Via MiXCR, TCRdb re-called the multiplex PCR reads, giving one row per CDR3 protein. The table lists approximately 130,000 distinct CDR3 sequences, approximately 20% of them singletons. The lymph nodes were axillary draining lymph nodes from breast cancer patients. The sample consisted of axillary lymph node tissue. All receptors come from a female donor with breast cancer. Some clones in this sample may be carry-over from other donors' samples.

At least ten counts were recorded for this clonotype. The V gene is TRBV5-1, the J gene TRBJ2-3; 8 positions match TRBD2. This CDR3 has 16 amino acids. Trimming took 5 bases from V and 5 from J; bases not matched to a gene: 13. From germline, CDR1 is SGHRS and CDR2 YFSETQ. The CDR3, as DNA: TGCGCCAGCAGGTCTGGGGCTAGCGGGTTGGTAGATACGCAGTATTTT. This sequence encodes CASRSGASGLVDTQYF.

The chain uses TRBV6-1 and TRBJ1-5, with D perhaps matching TRBD1 (6 bases). The CDR3 length is 14 residues. CDR1 and CDR2 (germline): MNHNS, SASEGT. V was shortened by 8 bases and J by 3 bases, with 14 bases between the two germline ends. CDR3 in DNA: TGTGCCAGCGGAGGGGGATGGGACAATCAGCCCCAGCATTTT. As protein: CASGGGWDNQPQHF.

This clonotype was seen repeatedly, ten times or more. The genes are TRBV2 and TRBJ2-2, with D tentatively TRBD2 (6 bases). Trimming shortened V by 8 bases and J by 3 bases, and 16 bases separated the two germline ends. This CDR3 spans 15 amino acids. Germline lookup yields CDR1 SNHLY and CDR2 FYNNEI. The CDR3 nucleotides read TGTGCCAGCTCCCTTGCCGGGGAGGACACCGGGGAGCTGTTTTTT. This sequence encodes CASSLAGEDTGELFF.

In regard to this clonotype: A much larger clone differs by one base, so this may be a read error. V is TRBV20-1 and J is TRBJ2-5; D perhaps matches TRBD1 (5 bases). The V and J ends lost 6 bases and 5 bases respectively, with 13 bases between them. The length of the CDR3 is 12 residues. The germline CDR1 and CDR2 sequences are DFQATT and SNEGSKA (reference sequence). The DNA of the CDR3 is TGCAGTGCGGGTCGGAAGGGGGAGACCCAGTACTTC. It specifies CSAGRKGETQYF.

Ten or more counts support this clonotype. J is TRBJ1-2 and V is TRBV7-2; D not resolved. V lost 4 bases to trimming and J lost 6 bases, with 12 bases between them. This CDR3 is 13 amino acids long. CDR1 and CDR2 (germline): SGHTA, FQGNSA. CDR3 nucleotides: TGTGCCAGCAGCTCTGGCTGGATCCATGGCTACACCTTC. Encoded protein: CASSSGWIHGYTF.

A few counts support this clonotype. The chain couples TRBV28 to TRBJ2-7; tentatively, D is TRBD1 or TRBD2 (5 bases each). Trimming shortened V by 10 bases and J by 4 bases, and 17 bases separated the two germline ends. CDR1 is MDHEN, CDR2 SYDVKM, per germline. The CDR3 totals 13 residues. CDR3 sequence: CATTRDRPYEQYF. DNA for the CDR3: TGTGCCACCACTAGGGACCGACCTTACGAGCAGTACTTC.

Only a few counts were recorded for this clonotype. V usage is TRBV20-1 and J usage is TRBJ2-3; D possibly corresponds to TRBD2 (7 bases). Germline V gene data show CDR1 as DFQATT and CDR2 as SNEGSKA (reference sequence). With 6 bases removed from V and 4 bases from J, the gap between germline ends came to 11 bases. CDR3 length: 12 amino acids. As DNA, the CDR3 is TGCAGTGCCCTAGGGGGGGCAGATACGCAGTATTTT. Translating gives CSALGGADTQYF.

This clonotype is a singleton in its sample. One base away lies a much larger clone, so this may be a sequencing read error. V and J are TRBV24-1 and TRBJ2-5; D is uncertain. CDR1 is KGHDR and CDR2 is SFDVKD in the germline V gene. This CDR3 region has 11 residues. Trimming stripped 6 bases from V and 6 bases from J, with 7 bases between. Here the CDR3 DNA reads TGTGCCACCAGTTCAGGAAAGACCCAGTACTTC. Protein product: CATSSGKTQYF.

This clonotype was detected many times. The chain employs TRBV12-3 or TRBV12-4 and TRBJ2-1; unclear D gene. The CDR3 is 14 residues long. V lost 5 bases and J 8 bases, leaving 16 bases between the germline ends. The CDR3 sequence: CASSPRADGDEQFF. The CDR3, as DNA: TGTGCCAGCAGTCCCCGGGCGGATGGGGATGAGCAGTTCTTC.

In its sample, this clonotype was seen many times. The chain joins TRBV15 to TRBJ2-3; 8 bases are shared with TRBD2. This CDR3 contains 13 residues. Germline V gene sequence: CDR1 LNHNV, CDR2 YYDKDF (reference sequence). V shed 8 bases and J 5 bases; nucleotides not matched to a gene: 6. Here the CDR3 reads CATRGGGRDTQYF. For the CDR3, the DNA is TGTGCCACCCGGGGGGGGGGAAGAGATACGCAGTATTTT. The variable domain in full, with the rest retrieved from reference TRBV15 and TRBJ2-3, is DAMVIQNPRYQVTQFGKPVTLSCSQTLNHNVMYWYQQKSSQAPKLLFHYYDKDFNNEADTPDNFQSRRPNTSFCFLDIRSPGLGDTAMYLCATRGGGRDTQYFGPGTRLTVL.

The chain links TRBV19 to TRBJ2-2; D may be TRBD1 or TRBD2 (6 bases each). Germline CDR1 LNHDA, CDR2 SQIVND (reference sequence). V lost 7 bases and J 7 bases, leaving 25 bases between the germline ends. The CDR3 extends over 17 amino acids. CDR3 in amino acids: CASTPRAGHEDVGELFF. The CDR3 bases are TGTGCCAGTACCCCCCGCGCGGGACATGAGGATGTCGGGGAGCTGTTTTTT.

This clonotype has ten or more counts. The chain carries TRBV11-2 and TRBJ2-7, with D tentatively TRBD2 (5 bases). V gave up 1 base and J gave up 7 bases, with 17 bases separating them. Germline lookup yields CDR1 SGHAT and CDR2 FQNNGV. The length of the CDR3 is 15 residues. The CDR3 loop reads CASSLARGSLREQYF. Written as DNA, the CDR3 is TGTGCCAGCAGCTTAGCACGGGGTTCTCTGCGGGAGCAGTACTTC.

Concerning this clonotype itself: Being one base from a much bigger clone, this may be a read error. This rearrangement joins TRBV27 to TRBJ2-5; the match to TRBD2 covers 7 bases. Germline values: CDR1 MNHEY, CDR2 SMNVEV (reference sequence). This CDR3 is built from 12 residues. The V and J ends lost 6 bases and 13 bases, in that order; junction bases with no gene match: 11. DNA for the CDR3: TGTGCCAGCAGGACTAGCCCCTACGAGCGGTACTTC. Amino acids: CASRTSPYERYF.

This clonotype has only a few counts. Relative to the germline gene, one junction end is altered; a read error may explain this. The V gene is TRBV11-3, the J gene TRBJ1-2; the match to TRBD1 covers 9 bases. The CDR3 sequence is 16 residues long. Germline assignment: CDR1 SGHNT and CDR2 YENEEA. This CDR3 is CASSLNRGQANYGCTF. CDR3 nucleotide sequence: TGTGCCAGCAGCTTAAACAGGGGGCAGGCTAACTATGGCTGCACCTTC.

This clonotype was seen repeatedly, ten times or more. The chain combines TRBV5-8 with TRBJ2-1; 8 bases match TRBD2. This CDR3 region has 15 residues. With 0 bases clipped from V and 8 bases from J, the junction kept 7 bases outside the gene matches. Germline V lookup: CDR1 SGHTS, CDR2 YDEGEE. The chain's CDR3 is CASSLALAGRDEQFF. The CDR3 coding sequence is TGTGCCAGCAGCTTGGCTCTAGCGGGTCGGGATGAGCAGTTCTTC.

Concerning this clonotype itself: One base away lies a much larger clone, so this may be a sequencing read error. The rearrangement uses TRBV4-3 and TRBJ1-2; the D is unclear. This CDR3 region has 14 residues. Deletions cut 4 bases from V and 8 bases from J, with 17 bases between. Looked up from germline, CDR1 is LGHNA and CDR2 is YSLEER. This CDR3 is CASSRRAGYGGYTF. CDR3 DNA: TGCGCCAGCAGCCGACGGGCAGGTTACGGCGGCTACACCTTC.

This clonotype has a single count. Being one base from a much bigger clone, this may be a read error. V usage is TRBV3-1 and J usage is TRBJ1-6; TRBD1 might be the D (5 bases). V lost 3 bases and J lost 7, with 7 bases in between. This CDR3 is 13 amino acids long. CDR1 LGHDT and CDR2 YNNKEL come from the germline V gene (reference sequence). The CDR3 sequence: CASSHGANSPLHF. As DNA, the CDR3 is TGTGCCAGCAGCCATGGGGCAAATTCACCCCTCCACTTT.

This clonotype was recorded at least ten times. The chain links TRBV29-1 to TRBJ2-5; D remains ambiguous. Per the germline V gene, CDR1 is SQVTM and CDR2 is ANQGSEA. The CDR3 is 12 residues long. The germline V and J ends were trimmed by 4 bases and 5 bases, with 11 bases remaining between them. CDR3 in DNA: TGCAGCGTTGTGTGGGTCTTGGAGACCCAGTACTTC. Protein sequence: CSVVWVLETQYF. Variable domain in full (rest from reference TRBV29-1 and TRBJ2-5): SAVISQKPSRDICQRGTSLTIQCQVDSQVTMMFWYRQQPGQSLTLIATANQGSEATYESGFVIDKFPISRPNLTFSTLTVSNMSPEDSSIYLCSVVWVLETQYFGPGTRLLVL.

This clonotype came up many times. V is TRBV7-9 and J is TRBJ2-3; D is possibly TRBD1 or TRBD2 (5 bases each). Trimming took off 5 bases at V and 4 bases at J, with 19 bases between the two ends. The CDR3 sequence is 16 residues long. The germline V gene has CDR1 SEHNR and CDR2 FQNEAQ (reference sequence). The CDR3 region has the DNA TGTGCCAGCAGCCACGCGAGGGGATCCAGGTCAGATACGCAGTATTTT. Protein product: CASSHARGSRSDTQYF.

This clonotype has only a few counts. The rearrangement links TRBV13 to TRBJ2-3; 9 nucleotides agree with TRBD2. Germline V CDR1 and CDR2: PRHDT, FYEKMQ (reference sequence). V lost 0 bases to trimming and J lost 2 bases; unmatched junction nucleotides: 6. CDR3 length: 17 residues. As DNA, the CDR3 is TGTGCCAGCAGCTTAGGGCCTAGCGGGGCCCCCACAGATACGCAGTATTTT. It encodes CASSLGPSGAPTDTQYF.

This clonotype was recorded at least ten times. V is TRBV6-6 and J is TRBJ2-7; TRBD1 matches 7 bases. Germline CDR1 is MNHNY and CDR2 is SVGAGI (reference sequence). J gave up 4 bases and V 6 bases, and 0 bases lay outside the gene matches. This CDR3 is built from 11 residues. The CDR3 bases are TGTGCCAGCAGGACAGGGTACGAGCAGTACTTC. Translating gives CASRTGYEQYF.